This T cell receptor (beta chain) was captured by sequencing in a study of blood T cells in healthy people across ages. Study findings and constraints: There was a strong correlation between TCR beta diversity and naive T cell percentage. More naive CD4+ cells and higher diversity marked long-lived donors relative to aged donors.

The CDR3 length is 15 residues. V dropped 2 bases and J dropped 2 bases, with 12 bases sitting between them. The germline V gene has CDR1 SGHRS and CDR2 YFSETQ. This clonotype appeared a few times. The antigen remains undetermined. Primed by a sample-barcoded 5' primer and a J-beta primer mix, a second PCR proceeded for about 6 to 11 cycles. TCRdb ran MiXCR on the 5' RACE reads and lists one entry per CDR3 protein. The sample consists of around 1.7 million distinct CDR3 sequences, under 30% of them appearing once. Specimen: blood. The J gene is TRBJ2-3, the V gene TRBV5-1, with a weak D call TRBD1 (5 bases). The origin of this receptor is a woman in her twenties or thirties in good health. CDR3 protein: CASSLGVTLTDTQYF. In nucleotides, the CDR3 is TGCGCCAGCAGCTTAGGGGTCACGCTCACAGATACGCAGTATTTT. The full variable domain, in which reference TRBV5-1 and TRBJ2-3 provide the parts outside the CDR3, is KAGVTQTPRYLIKTRGQQVTLSCSPISGHRSVSWYQQTPGQGLQFLFEYFSETQRNKGNFPGRFSGRQFSNSRSEMNVSTLELGDSALYLCASSLGVTLTDTQYFGPGTRLTVL.